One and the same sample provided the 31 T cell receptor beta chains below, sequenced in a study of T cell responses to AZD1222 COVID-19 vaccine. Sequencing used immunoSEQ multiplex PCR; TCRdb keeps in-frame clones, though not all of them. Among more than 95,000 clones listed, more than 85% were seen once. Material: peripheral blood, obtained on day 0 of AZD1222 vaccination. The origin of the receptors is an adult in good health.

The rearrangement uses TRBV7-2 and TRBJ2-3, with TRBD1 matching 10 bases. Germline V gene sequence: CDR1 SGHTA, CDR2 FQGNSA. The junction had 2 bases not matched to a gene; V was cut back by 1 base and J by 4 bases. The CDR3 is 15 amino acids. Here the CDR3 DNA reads TGTGCCAGCAGCTTAGGCGGGACAGGGGCAGATACGCAGTATTTT. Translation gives CASSLGGTGADTQYF.

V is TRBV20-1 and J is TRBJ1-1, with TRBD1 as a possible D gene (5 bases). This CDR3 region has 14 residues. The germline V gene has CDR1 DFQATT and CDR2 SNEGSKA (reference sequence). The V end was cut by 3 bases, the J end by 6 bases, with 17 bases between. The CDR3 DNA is TGCAGTGCTAGTCTCTTGTCGGGGGACGCTGAAGCTTTCTTT. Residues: CSASLLSGDAEAFF.

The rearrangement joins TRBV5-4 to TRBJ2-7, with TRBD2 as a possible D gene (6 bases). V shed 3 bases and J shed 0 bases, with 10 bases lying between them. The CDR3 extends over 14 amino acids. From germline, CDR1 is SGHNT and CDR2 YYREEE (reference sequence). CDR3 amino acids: CASSWDSSSYEQYF. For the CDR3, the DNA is TGTGCCAGCAGCTGGGACTCGAGCTCCTACGAGCAGTACTTC.

The CDR3 reads CASSWGTQNTEAFF. CDR3 sequence (DNA): TGCGCCAGCAGCTGGGGGACGCAAAACACTGAAGCTTTCTTT. The rearrangement joins TRBV5-1 to TRBJ1-1; TRBD1 is a possible D gene (5 bases). The germline V and J ends were trimmed by 3 bases and 2 bases, with 11 bases remaining between them. Germline values: CDR1 SGHRS, CDR2 YFSETQ. This CDR3 is 14 amino acids long.

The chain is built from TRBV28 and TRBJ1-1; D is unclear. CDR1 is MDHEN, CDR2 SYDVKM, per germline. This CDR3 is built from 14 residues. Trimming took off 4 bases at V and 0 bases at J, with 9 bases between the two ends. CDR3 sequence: CASSSPPMNTEAFF. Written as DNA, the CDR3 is TGTGCCAGCAGTTCCCCTCCTATGAACACTGAAGCTTTCTTT.

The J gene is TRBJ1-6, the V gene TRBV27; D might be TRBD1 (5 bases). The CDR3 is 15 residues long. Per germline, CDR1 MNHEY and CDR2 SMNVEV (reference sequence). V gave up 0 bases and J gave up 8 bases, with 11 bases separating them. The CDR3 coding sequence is TGTGCCAGCAGTTTATCGAAGGCAGGGTATTCACCCCTCCACTTT. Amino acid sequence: CASSLSKAGYSPLHF.

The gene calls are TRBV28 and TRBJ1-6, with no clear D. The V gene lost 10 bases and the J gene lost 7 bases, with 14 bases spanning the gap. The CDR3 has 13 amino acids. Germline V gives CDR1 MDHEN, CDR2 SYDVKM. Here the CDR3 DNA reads TGTGCCACCTCCGGGCAGCCAAATTCACCCCTCCACTTT. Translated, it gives CATSGQPNSPLHF.

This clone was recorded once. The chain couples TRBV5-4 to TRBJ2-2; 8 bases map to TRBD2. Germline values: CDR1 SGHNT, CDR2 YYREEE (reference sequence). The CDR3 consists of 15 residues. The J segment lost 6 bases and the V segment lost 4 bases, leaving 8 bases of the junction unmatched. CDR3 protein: CASSRPGLDPGELFF. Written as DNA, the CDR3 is TGTGCCAGCAGCCGGCCGGGACTAGACCCCGGGGAGCTGTTTTTT. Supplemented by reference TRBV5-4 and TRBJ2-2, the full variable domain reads ETGVTQSPTHLIKTRGQQVTLRCSSQSGHNTVSWYQQALGQGPQFIFQYYREEENGRGNFPPRFSGLQFPNYSSELNVNALELDDSALYLCASSRPGLDPGELFFGEGSRLTVL.

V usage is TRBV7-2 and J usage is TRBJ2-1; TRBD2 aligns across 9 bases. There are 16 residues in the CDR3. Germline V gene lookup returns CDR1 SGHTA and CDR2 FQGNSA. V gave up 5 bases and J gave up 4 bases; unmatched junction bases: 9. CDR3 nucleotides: TGTGCCAGCAGCGCCAGCGGCGGGAGGGTTTACAATGAGCAGTTCTTC. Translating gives CASSASGGRVYNEQFF. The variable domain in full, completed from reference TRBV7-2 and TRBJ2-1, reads GAGVSQSPSNKVTEKGKDVELRCDPISGHTALYWYRQSLGQGLEFLIYFQGNSAPDKSGLPSDRFSAERTGGSVSTLTIQRTQQEDSAVYLCASSASGGRVYNEQFFGPGTRLTVL.

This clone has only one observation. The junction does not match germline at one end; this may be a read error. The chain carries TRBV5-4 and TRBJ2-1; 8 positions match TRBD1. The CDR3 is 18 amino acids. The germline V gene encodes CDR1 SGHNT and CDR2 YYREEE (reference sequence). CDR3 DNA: TGTGCCAGCAGCACTGGGACAGGATTGTGGGCCCTCTACAGTGAGCAGTTCTTC. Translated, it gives CASSTGTGLWALYSEQFF.

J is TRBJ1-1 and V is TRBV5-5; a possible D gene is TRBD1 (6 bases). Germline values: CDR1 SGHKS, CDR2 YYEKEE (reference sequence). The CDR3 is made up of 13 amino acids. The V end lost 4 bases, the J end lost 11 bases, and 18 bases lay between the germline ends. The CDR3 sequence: CASSLQGSLDAFF. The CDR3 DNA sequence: TGTGCCAGCAGCCTCCAGGGGTCCCTGGACGCTTTCTTT.

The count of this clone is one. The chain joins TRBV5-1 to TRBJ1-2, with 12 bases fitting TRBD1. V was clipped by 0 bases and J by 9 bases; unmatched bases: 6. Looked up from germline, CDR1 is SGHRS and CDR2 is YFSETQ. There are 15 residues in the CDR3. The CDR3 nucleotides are TGCGCCAGCAGCTTGGTGGGGACAGGGGGCCGGAGCTACACCTTC. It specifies CASSLVGTGGRSYTF.

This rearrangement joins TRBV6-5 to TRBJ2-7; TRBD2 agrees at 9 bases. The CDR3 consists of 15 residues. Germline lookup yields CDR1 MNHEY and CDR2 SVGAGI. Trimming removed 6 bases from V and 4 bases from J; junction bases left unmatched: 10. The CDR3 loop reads CASRAGGRAGYEQYF. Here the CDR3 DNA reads TGTGCCAGCAGGGCTGGCGGGAGGGCCGGTTACGAGCAGTACTTC.

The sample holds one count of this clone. The CDR3 DNA reads as TGTGCCAGCAGCCCGCACCGGGACATCTATGGCTACACCTTC. It encodes CASSPHRDIYGYTF. V is TRBV7-9 and J is TRBJ1-2, with D perhaps matching TRBD1 (6 bases). The CDR3 spans 14 residues. V dropped 5 bases and J dropped 4 bases, with 14 bases sitting between them. From germline, CDR1 is SEHNR and CDR2 FQNEAQ (reference sequence).

CDR3: CSTGKGEGYEQYF. The CDR3 nucleotides read TGCAGCACGGGTAAGGGGGAGGGCTACGAGCAGTACTTC. The V gene is TRBV29-1, the J gene TRBJ2-7, with a possible D match to TRBD2 (7 bases). V lost 8 bases and J lost 3, with 17 bases in between. This CDR3 has 13 amino acids. Germline values: CDR1 SQVTM, CDR2 ANQGSEA.

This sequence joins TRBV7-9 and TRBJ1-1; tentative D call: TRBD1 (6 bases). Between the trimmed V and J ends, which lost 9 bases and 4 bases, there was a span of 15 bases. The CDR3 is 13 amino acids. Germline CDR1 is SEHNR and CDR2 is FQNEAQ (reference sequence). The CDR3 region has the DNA TGTGCCAGTTTACAGGGAGGGGTCACTGAAGCTTTCTTT. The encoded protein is CASLQGGVTEAFF. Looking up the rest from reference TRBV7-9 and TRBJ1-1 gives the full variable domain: DTGVSQNPRHKITKRGQNVTFRCDPISEHNRLYWYRQTLGQGPEFLTYFQNEAQLEKSRLLSDRFSAERPKGSFSTLEIQRTEQGDSAMYLCASLQGGVTEAFFGQGTRLTVV.

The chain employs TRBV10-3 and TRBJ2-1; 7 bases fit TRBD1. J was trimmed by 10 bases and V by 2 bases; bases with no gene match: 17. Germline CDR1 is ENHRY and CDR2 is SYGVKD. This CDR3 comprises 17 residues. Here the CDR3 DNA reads TGTGCCATCAGTGAGAGTTACGGGCAGGGGGTTACAGAGGAGCAGTTCTTC. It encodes CAISESYGQGVTEEQFF.

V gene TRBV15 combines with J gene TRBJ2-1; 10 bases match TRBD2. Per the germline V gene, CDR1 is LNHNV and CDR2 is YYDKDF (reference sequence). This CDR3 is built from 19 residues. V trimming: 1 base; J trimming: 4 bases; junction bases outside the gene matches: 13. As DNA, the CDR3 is TGTGCCACCAGCAGAGGCCCTAGCGGGGGCCATCCTCTATACAATGAGCAGTTCTTC. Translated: CATSRGPSGGHPLYNEQFF. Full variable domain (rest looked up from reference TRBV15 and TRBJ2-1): DAMVIQNPRYQVTQFGKPVTLSCSQTLNHNVMYWYQQKSSQAPKLLFHYYDKDFNNEADTPDNFQSRRPNTSFCFLDIRSPGLGDTAMYLCATSRGPSGGHPLYNEQFFGPGTRLTVL.

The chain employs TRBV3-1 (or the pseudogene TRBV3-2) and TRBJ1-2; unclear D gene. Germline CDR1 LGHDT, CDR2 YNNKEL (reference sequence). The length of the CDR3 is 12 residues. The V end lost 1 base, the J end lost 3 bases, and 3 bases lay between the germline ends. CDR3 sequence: CASSQGYYGYTF. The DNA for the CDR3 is TGTGCCAGCAGCCAAGGGTACTATGGCTACACCTTC.

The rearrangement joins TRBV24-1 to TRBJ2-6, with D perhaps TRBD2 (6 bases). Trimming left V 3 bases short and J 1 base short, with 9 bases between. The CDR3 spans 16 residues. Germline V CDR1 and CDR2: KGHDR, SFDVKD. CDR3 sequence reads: CATSDGGASGANVLTF. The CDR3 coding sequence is TGTGCCACCAGTGATGGAGGGGCTTCTGGGGCCAACGTCCTGACTTTC.

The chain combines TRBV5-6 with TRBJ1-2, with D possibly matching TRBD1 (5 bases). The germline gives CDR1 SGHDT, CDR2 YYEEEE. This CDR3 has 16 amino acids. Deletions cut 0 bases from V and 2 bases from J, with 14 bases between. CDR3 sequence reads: CASSLDLTVYNYGYTF. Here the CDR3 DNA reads TGTGCCAGCAGCTTGGACTTGACAGTCTACAACTATGGCTACACCTTC. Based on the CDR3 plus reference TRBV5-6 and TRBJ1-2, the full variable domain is DAGVTQSPTHLIKTRGQQVTLRCSPKSGHDTVSWYQQALGQGPQFIFQYYEEEERQRGNFPDRFSGHQFPNYSSELNVNALLLGDSALYLCASSLDLTVYNYGYTFGSGTRLTVV.

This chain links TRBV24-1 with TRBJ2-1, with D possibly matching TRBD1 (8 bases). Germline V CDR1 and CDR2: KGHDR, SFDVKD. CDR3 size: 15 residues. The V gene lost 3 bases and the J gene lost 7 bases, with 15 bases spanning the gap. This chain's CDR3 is CATSDSGTGTNEQFF. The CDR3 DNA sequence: TGTGCCACCAGTGATAGCGGGACAGGAACTAATGAGCAGTTCTTC.

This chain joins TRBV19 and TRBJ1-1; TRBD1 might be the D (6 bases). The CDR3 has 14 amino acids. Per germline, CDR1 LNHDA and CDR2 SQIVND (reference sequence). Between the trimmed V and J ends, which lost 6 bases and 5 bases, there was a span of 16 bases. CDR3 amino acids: CASSPGGSLTEAFF. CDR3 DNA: TGTGCCAGTAGCCCGGGGGGCAGCTTAACTGAAGCTTTCTTT.

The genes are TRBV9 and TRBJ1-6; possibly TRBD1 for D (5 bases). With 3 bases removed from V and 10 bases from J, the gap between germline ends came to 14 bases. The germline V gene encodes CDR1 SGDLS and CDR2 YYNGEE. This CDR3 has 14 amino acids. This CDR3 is CASSGVQGGSPLHF. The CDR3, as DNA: TGTGCCAGCAGCGGGGTCCAGGGTGGATCACCCCTCCACTTT.

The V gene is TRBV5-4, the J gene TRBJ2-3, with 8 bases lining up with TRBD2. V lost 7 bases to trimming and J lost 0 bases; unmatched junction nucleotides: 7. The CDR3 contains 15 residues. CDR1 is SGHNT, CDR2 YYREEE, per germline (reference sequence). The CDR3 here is CASGNGGRSTDTQYF. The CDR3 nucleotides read TGTGCCAGCGGGAATGGCGGGAGGAGCACAGATACGCAGTATTTT.

Here the CDR3 DNA reads TGTGCCTGGAGTGTGAGGGGTCGGGGGGGGAACACTGAAGCTTTCTTT. Translating gives CAWSVRGRGGNTEAFF. The rearrangement links TRBV30 to TRBJ1-1, with a possible D match to TRBD1 (5 bases). V was cut by 0 bases and J by 1 base, with 15 bases left in between. CDR3 length: 16 amino acids. CDR1 is GTSNPN, CDR2 SVGIG, per germline (reference sequence).

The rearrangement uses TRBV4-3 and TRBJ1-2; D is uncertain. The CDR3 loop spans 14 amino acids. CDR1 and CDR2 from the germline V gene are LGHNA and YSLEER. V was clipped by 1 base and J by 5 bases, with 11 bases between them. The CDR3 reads CASSQAWTEYGYTF. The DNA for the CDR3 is TGCGCCAGCAGCCAAGCCTGGACGGAATATGGCTACACCTTC.

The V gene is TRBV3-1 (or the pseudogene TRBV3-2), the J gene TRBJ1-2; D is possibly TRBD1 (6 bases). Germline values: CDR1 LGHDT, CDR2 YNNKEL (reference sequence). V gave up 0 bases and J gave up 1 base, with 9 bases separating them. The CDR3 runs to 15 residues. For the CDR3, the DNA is TGTGCCAGCAGCCAAGAACAGGGCATTAACTATGGCTACACCTTC. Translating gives CASSQEQGINYGYTF.

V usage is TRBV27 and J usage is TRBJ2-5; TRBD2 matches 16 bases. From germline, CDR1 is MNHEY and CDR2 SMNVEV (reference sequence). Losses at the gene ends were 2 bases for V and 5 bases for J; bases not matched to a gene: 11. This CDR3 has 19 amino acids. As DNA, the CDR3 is TGTGCCAGCAGTTTAATGGGTCCGGGACTAGCGGGAGGGGGGGAGACCCAGTACTTC. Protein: CASSLMGPGLAGGGETQYF.

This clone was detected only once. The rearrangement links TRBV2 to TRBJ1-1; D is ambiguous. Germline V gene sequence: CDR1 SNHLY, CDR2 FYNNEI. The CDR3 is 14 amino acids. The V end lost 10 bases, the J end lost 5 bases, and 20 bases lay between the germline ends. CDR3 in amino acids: CAICGVSEETEAFF. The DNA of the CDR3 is TGTGCCATCTGCGGGGTATCGGAGGAAACTGAAGCTTTCTTT.

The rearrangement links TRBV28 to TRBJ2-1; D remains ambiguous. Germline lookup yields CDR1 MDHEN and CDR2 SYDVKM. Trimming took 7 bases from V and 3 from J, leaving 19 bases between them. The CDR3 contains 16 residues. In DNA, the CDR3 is TGTGCCAGCATCATGATGGCTTCTAGGAACTACAATGAGCAGTTCTTC. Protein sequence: CASIMMASRNYNEQFF.